This TCR beta chain stems from a study of lung T cells in sarcoidosis with Löfgren's syndrome. Overall study context: Bronchoalveolar lavage fluid in sarcoidosis accumulates CD4+ T cells. Analyses focused on Löfgren's syndrome patients.

Study findings and constraints: Multiple Löfgren's syndrome patients reportedly shared TRAV12-1 and TRBV2 CDR3 motifs. TRAV12-1 and TRBV2 were reportedly most expanded in Löfgren's patients.

Germline CDR1 SGHNT, CDR2 YYREEE (reference sequence). The CDR3 sequence is 13 residues long. V lost 4 bases, J lost 5 bases, and 7 bases lay in between. A note on this clonotype: Its antigen is not identified.

TCRdb ran MiXCR on the reads and lists one entry per CDR3 protein. This table holds 60,000 to 70,000 distinct CDR3 sequences, around 20% found once. Sequencing was performed on CD4+ T cells from PBMCs. This sequence was found in a human donor with sarcoidosis (Löfgren's syndrome or another form), or a control subject (not recorded which). V usage is TRBV5-4 and J usage is TRBJ1-6; D uncertain. The CDR3 DNA is TGTGCCAGCAGCGTGCCGGATAATTCACCCCTCCACTTT. This encodes CASSVPDNSPLHF.